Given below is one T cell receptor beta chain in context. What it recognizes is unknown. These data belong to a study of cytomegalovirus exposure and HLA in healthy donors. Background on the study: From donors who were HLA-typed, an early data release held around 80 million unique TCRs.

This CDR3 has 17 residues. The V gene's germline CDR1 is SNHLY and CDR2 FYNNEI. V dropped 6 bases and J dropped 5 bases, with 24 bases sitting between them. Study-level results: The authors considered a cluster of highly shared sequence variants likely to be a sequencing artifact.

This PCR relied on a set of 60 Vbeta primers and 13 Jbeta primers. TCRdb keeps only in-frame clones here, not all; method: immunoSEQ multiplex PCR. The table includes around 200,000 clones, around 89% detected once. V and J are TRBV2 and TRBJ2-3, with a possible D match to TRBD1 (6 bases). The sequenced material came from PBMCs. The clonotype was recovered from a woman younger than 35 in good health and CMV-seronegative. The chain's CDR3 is CASSDRTRVKHRDTQYF. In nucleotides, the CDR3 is TGTGCCAGCAGCGACAGGACCAGGGTGAAGCACAGAGATACGCAGTATTTT.